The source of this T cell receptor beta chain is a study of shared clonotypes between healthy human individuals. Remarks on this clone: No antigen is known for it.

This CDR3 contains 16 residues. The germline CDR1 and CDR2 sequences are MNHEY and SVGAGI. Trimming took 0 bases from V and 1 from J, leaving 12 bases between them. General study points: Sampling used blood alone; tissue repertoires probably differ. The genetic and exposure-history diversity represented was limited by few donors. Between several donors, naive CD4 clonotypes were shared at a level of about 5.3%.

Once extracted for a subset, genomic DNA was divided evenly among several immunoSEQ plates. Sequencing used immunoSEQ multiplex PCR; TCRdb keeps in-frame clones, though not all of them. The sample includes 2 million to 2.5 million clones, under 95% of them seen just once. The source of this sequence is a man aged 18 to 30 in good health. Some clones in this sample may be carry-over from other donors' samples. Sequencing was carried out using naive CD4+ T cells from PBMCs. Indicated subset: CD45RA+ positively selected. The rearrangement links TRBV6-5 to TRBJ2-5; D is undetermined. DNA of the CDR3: TGTGCCAGCAGTTACTCGATTCTTCCAGCCCAAGAGACCCAGTACTTC. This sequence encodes CASSYSILPAQETQYF.